This TCR beta chain was captured in a study of breast tumors, draining lymph nodes, adjacent tissues. TCRdb recomputed calls from the multiplex PCR reads with MiXCR, one row per CDR3 protein. There are 250,000 or so distinct CDR3 sequences in the sample; more than 30% occur only once, and about 1.2% lies in the top ten. This clonotype was picked up many times. Its antigen remains unknown. The CDR3 spans 14 residues. Trimming pared 0 bases from V and 0 bases from J, leaving 3 bases between. The germline gives CDR1 LNHDA, CDR2 SQIVND (reference sequence). Axillary draining lymph nodes of breast cancer patients supplied the node samples. Study-level findings and limits: Luminal-like breast cancer showed significantly greater tumor-nontumor repertoire similarity than basal-like breast cancer did. Tumor T cell lymph node origin was a supported hypothesis, not proven.

V gene TRBV19 combines with J gene TRBJ2-1; D remains ambiguous. Sequencing was carried out using axillary lymph node tissue. The TCR sequence derives from a female donor with breast cancer. Some clones in this sample may be carry-over from other donors' samples. CDR3 region: CASSIERSYNEQFF. As DNA, the CDR3 is TGTGCCAGTAGTATAGAGCGCTCCTACAATGAGCAGTTCTTC.